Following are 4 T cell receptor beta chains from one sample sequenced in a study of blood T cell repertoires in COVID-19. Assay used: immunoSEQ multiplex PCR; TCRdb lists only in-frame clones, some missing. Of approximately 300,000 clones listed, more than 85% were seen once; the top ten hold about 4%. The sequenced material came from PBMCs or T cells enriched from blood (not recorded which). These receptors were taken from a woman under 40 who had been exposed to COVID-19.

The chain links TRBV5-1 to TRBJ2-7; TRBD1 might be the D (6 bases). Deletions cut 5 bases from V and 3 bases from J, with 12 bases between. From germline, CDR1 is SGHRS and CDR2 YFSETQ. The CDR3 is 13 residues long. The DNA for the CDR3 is TGCGCCAGCAGGAAGGACAGAGGCTACGAGCAGTACTTC. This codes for CASRKDRGYEQYF.

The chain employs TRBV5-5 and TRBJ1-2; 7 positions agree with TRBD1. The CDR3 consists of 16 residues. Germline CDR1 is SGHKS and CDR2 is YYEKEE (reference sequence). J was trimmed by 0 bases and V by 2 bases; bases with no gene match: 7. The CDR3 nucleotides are TGTGCCAGCAGCTTTGGATCCGGACAGGCTAACTATGGCTACACCTTC. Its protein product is CASSFGSGQANYGYTF.

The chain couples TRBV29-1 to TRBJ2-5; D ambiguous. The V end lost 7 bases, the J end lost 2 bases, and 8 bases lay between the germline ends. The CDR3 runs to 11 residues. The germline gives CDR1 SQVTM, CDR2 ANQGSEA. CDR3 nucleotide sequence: TGCAGCGGGGGTCCACAAGAGACCCAGTACTTC. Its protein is CSGGPQETQYF.

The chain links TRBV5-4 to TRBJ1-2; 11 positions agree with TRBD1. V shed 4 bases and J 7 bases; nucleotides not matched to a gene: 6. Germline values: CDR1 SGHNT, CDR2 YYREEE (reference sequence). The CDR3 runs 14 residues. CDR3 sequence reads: CASSPDRGRGGYTF. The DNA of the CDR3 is TGTGCCAGCAGCCCGGACAGGGGGCGAGGTGGCTACACCTTC.